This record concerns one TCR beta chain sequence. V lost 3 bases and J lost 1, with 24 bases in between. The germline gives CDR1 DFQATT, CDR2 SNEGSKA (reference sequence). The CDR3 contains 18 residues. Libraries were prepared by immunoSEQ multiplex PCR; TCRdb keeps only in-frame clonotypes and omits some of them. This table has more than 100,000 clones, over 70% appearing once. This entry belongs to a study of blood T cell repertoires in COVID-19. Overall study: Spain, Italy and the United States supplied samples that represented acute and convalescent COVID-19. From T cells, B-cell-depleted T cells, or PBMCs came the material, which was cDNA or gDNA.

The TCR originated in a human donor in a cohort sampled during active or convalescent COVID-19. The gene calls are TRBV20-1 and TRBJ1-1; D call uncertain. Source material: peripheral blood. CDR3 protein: CSASLRAFARRKNTEAFF. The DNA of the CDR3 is TGCAGTGCTAGTTTGCGGGCGTTTGCGAGACGGAAGAACACTGAAGCTTTCTTT.